Below, 25 T cell receptor beta chains from the same sample are listed, as sequenced in a study of T cells after posttransplantation cyclophosphamide (dated by TCRdb to the mid-2010s). Library preparation used the immunoSEQ multiplex PCR assay. TCRdb mirrors the immuneACCESS table, restricted to in-frame sequences. Some clones are absent from its copies; in checked studies, under half trace to an unresolved V gene, and the reason for the others is unknown. The sample has under 50,000 clones on record, with no singletons. The biggest ten clones account for 2% to 2.5% of the sample. Material: PBMCs. All receptors come from a man aged 35 to 55 in good health, CMV-negative, and a related stem cell transplant donor.

This rearrangement joins TRBV11-2 to TRBJ2-5; 10 bases map to TRBD2. CDR3 length equals 15 residues. V shed 0 bases, J shed 8 bases, and the junction held 6 bases outside the gene matches. Germline V lookup: CDR1 SGHAT, CDR2 FQNNGV. CDR3 nucleotides: TGTGCCAGCAGCTTAGAAGGACTAGCGGCCTCCACCCAGTACTTC. Translation: CASSLEGLAASTQYF.

This clone has ten or more counts. The chain has TRBV27 and TRBJ2-5; 10 bases line up with TRBD2. Germline trimming cut 5 bases from V and 2 bases from J; bases unmatched to any gene: 8. The CDR3 has 16 amino acids. The germline V gene encodes CDR1 MNHEY and CDR2 SMNVEV (reference sequence). CDR3 sequence reads: CASSDLLSGRQETQYF. CDR3 nucleotide sequence: TGTGCCAGCAGTGATTTACTTAGCGGGAGGCAAGAGACCCAGTACTTC.

This clone was recorded many times. The rearrangement uses TRBV18 and TRBJ2-7, with 11 bases matching TRBD1. This CDR3 spans 16 amino acids. Germline lookup yields CDR1 KGHSH and CDR2 LQKENI. V lost 4 bases, J lost 2 bases, and 7 bases stayed unmatched. CDR3 coding DNA: TGTGCCAGCTCACGGGGACAGGGGGTAGCAGCCTACGAGCAGTACTTC. Translated, it gives CASSRGQGVAAYEQYF.

This clone has a count of ten or more. V is TRBV28 and J is TRBJ1-1; the D gene is possibly TRBD1 (5 bases). Looked up from germline, CDR1 is MDHEN and CDR2 is SYDVKM. The CDR3 has 17 residues. Deletions cut 7 bases from V and 2 bases from J, with 23 bases between. CDR3 nucleotides: TGTGCCAGCAAGGCGGTGGGCATTACCCAGGGCAACACTGAAGCTTTCTTT. Translating it yields CASKAVGITQGNTEAFF. Using reference TRBV28 and TRBJ1-1 for the parts outside the CDR3, the full variable domain is DVKVTQSSRYLVKRTGEKVFLECVQDMDHENMFWYRQDPGLGLRLIYFSYDVKMKEKGDIPEGYSVSREKKERFSLILESASTNQTSMYLCASKAVGITQGNTEAFFGQGTRLTVV.

This clone has ten or more counts. This chain links TRBV7-2 with TRBJ2-1, with 10 bases that match TRBD2. Germline values: CDR1 SGHTA, CDR2 FQGNSA. V gave up 2 bases and J gave up 4 bases; unmatched junction bases: 5. This CDR3 spans 16 amino acids. The CDR3 DNA reads TGTGCCAGCAGCTTATTAGGTAGCGGGAGGTACAATGAGCAGTTCTTC. This gives the protein CASSLLGSGRYNEQFF.

This clone was observed at least ten times. The chain carries TRBV14 and TRBJ2-5; D is undetermined. The V and J ends lost 4 bases and 4 bases respectively, with 7 bases between them. CDR1 is SGHDN, CDR2 FVKESK, per germline. This CDR3 has 12 amino acids. The CDR3 DNA reads TGTGCCAGCAGCCCCTCGGGAGAGACCCAGTACTTC. Protein product: CASSPSGETQYF.

About this clone: A much more abundant neighbour one base away suggests this may be a read error. Different DNA sequences within this sample yield the same CDR3. The chain recombines TRBV20-1 with TRBJ2-3; D remains unclear. Trimming took off 4 bases at V and 5 bases at J, with 7 bases between the two ends. CDR1 is DFQATT, CDR2 SNEGSKA, per germline (reference sequence). CDR3 size: 11 residues. The CDR3 loop reads CSAKSRDTQYF. The CDR3 bases are TGCAGTGCTAAGAGTAGAGATACGCAGTATTTT.

This clone was detected ten times or more. The chain combines TRBV9 with TRBJ2-7, with D perhaps TRBD2 (6 bases). The CDR3 contains 14 residues. The V and J ends lost 0 bases and 2 bases respectively, with 9 bases between them. Germline V lookup: CDR1 SGDLS, CDR2 YYNGEE. CDR3 nucleotide sequence: TGTGCCAGCAGCGTAGAGGGAGGACCCTACGAGCAGTACTTC. Residues: CASSVEGGPYEQYF.

This clone has a count of ten or more. The rearrangement uses TRBV7-8 and TRBJ2-7; 12 bases match TRBD2. Germline CDR1 SGHVS, CDR2 FQNEAQ. This CDR3 is 19 amino acids long. V lost 0 bases, J lost 4 bases, and 13 bases stayed unmatched. CDR3 protein: CASSLARLAGGPKDYEQYF. The CDR3, as DNA: TGTGCCAGCAGCTTAGCGCGGCTAGCGGGAGGGCCAAAGGATTACGAGCAGTACTTC.

This clone was found many times. V is TRBV15 and J is TRBJ1-1, with unresolved D. Germline V gene lookup returns CDR1 LNHNV and CDR2 YYDKDF (reference sequence). The CDR3 is made up of 17 amino acids. Trimming pared 0 bases from V and 1 base from J, leaving 15 bases between. CDR3 in DNA: TGTGCCACCAGCAGAGATGATTGGGGAGAACCGAACACTGAAGCTTTCTTT. This gives the protein CATSRDDWGEPNTEAFF. The complete variable domain, with remaining parts taken from reference TRBV15 and TRBJ1-1, reads DAMVIQNPRYQVTQFGKPVTLSCSQTLNHNVMYWYQQKSSQAPKLLFHYYDKDFNNEADTPDNFQSRRPNTSFCFLDIRSPGLGDTAMYLCATSRDDWGEPNTEAFFGQGTRLTVV.

The table lists this clone with many counts. The genes are TRBV29-1 and TRBJ1-2; TRBD1 might be the D (6 bases). The CDR3 extends over 14 amino acids. Germline CDR1 is SQVTM and CDR2 is ANQGSEA. Trimming cost V 6 bases and J 2 bases, with 16 bases left between them. The CDR3 spells CSVTVSGANYGYTF. DNA for the CDR3: TGCAGCGTAACAGTTTCAGGGGCCAACTATGGCTACACCTTC.

V and J are TRBV6-1 and TRBJ1-2, with TRBD1 matching over 7 bases. Germline values: CDR1 MNHNS, CDR2 SASEGT. With V trimmed by 6 bases and J by 2 bases, 6 bases remained unmatched. The CDR3 runs to 14 residues. The CDR3 DNA follows: TGTGCCAGCAGAAAACAGGGGTTGAACTATGGCTACACCTTC. Its protein is CASRKQGLNYGYTF.

This clone has at least ten counts. V is TRBV6-4 and J is TRBJ2-3; a possible D gene is TRBD2 (5 bases). This CDR3 has 14 residues. V lost 2 bases and J lost 7, with 13 bases in between. The V gene's germline CDR1 is MRHNA and CDR2 SNTAGT. This CDR3 reads CASSDGGAANTQYF. CDR3 nucleotide sequence: TGTGCCAGCAGTGACGGAGGCGCGGCAAATACGCAGTATTTT.

This clone came up many times. The CDR3 is CASSVGRVSQETQYF. The CDR3 DNA is TGTGCCAGCAGCGTAGGCCGGGTATCCCAAGAGACCCAGTACTTC. The gene calls are TRBV9 and TRBJ2-5; D uncertain. Germline-derived CDR1 and CDR2 are SGDLS and YYNGEE. Trimming took 0 bases from V and 1 from J, leaving 10 bases between them. This CDR3 is built from 15 residues.

This clone was recorded many times. The chain couples TRBV28 to TRBJ2-7, with D possibly being TRBD2 (5 bases). The germline V gene encodes CDR1 MDHEN and CDR2 SYDVKM. The CDR3 totals 13 residues. V lost 6 bases and J 3 bases, leaving 12 bases between the germline ends. CDR3 sequence: CASSLPSFYEQYF. Here the CDR3 DNA reads TGTGCCAGCAGCCTCCCTAGCTTCTACGAGCAGTACTTC. Variable domain in full (rest from reference TRBV28 and TRBJ2-7): DVKVTQSSRYLVKRTGEKVFLECVQDMDHENMFWYRQDPGLGLRLIYFSYDVKMKEKGDIPEGYSVSREKKERFSLILESASTNQTSMYLCASSLPSFYEQYFGPGTRLTVT.

This clone came up many times. The rearrangement uses TRBV4-2 and TRBJ1-4; 11 bases are shared with TRBD1. Unmatched junction bases numbered 11, after V lost 6 bases and J lost 8 bases. Germline CDR1 and CDR2: LGHNA and YNFKEQ. This CDR3 has 16 residues. CDR3 protein: CASSPRDRGEVEKLFF. The CDR3 nucleotides read TGTGCCAGCAGTCCACGGGACAGGGGGGAGGTCGAAAAACTGTTTTTT.

This clone occurred many times. V usage is TRBV7-3 and J usage is TRBJ2-3, with a possible D match to TRBD1 (5 bases). The CDR3 sequence is 14 residues long. Germline-derived CDR1 and CDR2 are SGHTA and FQGTGA. Trimming stripped 6 bases from V and 0 bases from J, with 10 bases between. CDR3 bases: TGTGCCAGCAGTCTACAGGCTAGCACAGATACGCAGTATTTT. Translated, it gives CASSLQASTDTQYF.

This clone was recorded at least ten times. The chain employs TRBV5-6 and TRBJ2-7, with D perhaps TRBD2 (6 bases). The CDR3 consists of 17 residues. Trimming took off 2 bases at V and 3 bases at J, with 21 bases between the two ends. Germline-derived CDR1 and CDR2 are SGHDT and YYEEEE. CDR3 in DNA: TGTGCCAGCAGCTTCTCCGACGGGGGTCTAACGGTCTACGAGCAGTACTTC. Translating it yields CASSFSDGGLTVYEQYF.

This clone came up many times. The DNA for the CDR3 is TGTGCCAGCAGCTCGTCTTTGGGGGAGGGGAAGGGAGATGAGCAGTTCTTC. This gives the protein CASSSSLGEGKGDEQFF. V is TRBV5-6 and J is TRBJ2-1, with 7 bases fitting TRBD2. The CDR3 has 17 amino acids. V lost 3 bases and J lost 8; bases outside the gene matches: 17. CDR1 is SGHDT, CDR2 YYEEEE, per germline.

This clone occurred many times. The V gene is TRBV6-6, the J gene TRBJ2-7; 7 nucleotides match TRBD1. Trimming removed 8 bases from V and 2 bases from J; junction bases left unmatched: 12. The CDR3 length is 15 residues. The germline V gene has CDR1 MNHNY and CDR2 SVGAGI (reference sequence). The chain's CDR3 is CASLTRTGGTYEQYF. The CDR3 DNA reads TGTGCCAGCCTAACTCGGACAGGAGGAACCTACGAGCAGTACTTC.

This clone was counted at least ten times. The V call is TRBV29-1, the J call TRBJ2-7; a possible D gene is TRBD2 (6 bases). V was clipped by 3 bases and J by 3 bases, with 12 bases between them. Per the germline V gene, CDR1 is SQVTM and CDR2 is ANQGSEA. The CDR3 is made up of 13 amino acids. The CDR3 loop reads CSVEATRGYEQYF. DNA for the CDR3: TGCAGCGTTGAGGCGACTAGAGGCTACGAGCAGTACTTC.

The sample holds many counts of this clone. The chain employs TRBV25-1 and TRBJ2-3; TRBD2 might be the D (5 bases). With 4 bases removed from V and 2 bases from J, the gap between germline ends came to 13 bases. The CDR3 sequence is 15 residues long. Germline V gene data show CDR1 as MGHDK and CDR2 as SYGVNS. CDR3 sequence: CASSGAGLLTDTQYF. In DNA, the CDR3 is TGTGCCAGCAGTGGCGCGGGTTTACTCACAGATACGCAGTATTTT.

This clone came up many times. The chain couples TRBV2 to TRBJ2-1; 9 bases fit TRBD2. The germline CDR1 and CDR2 sequences are SNHLY and FYNNEI. V lost 4 bases to trimming and J lost 3 bases; unmatched junction nucleotides: 4. The CDR3 length is 15 residues. CDR3 sequence reads: CASSVSGSGYNEQFF. The CDR3 DNA sequence: TGTGCCAGCAGTGTTAGCGGGAGTGGCTACAATGAGCAGTTCTTC. Full variable domain (outside the CDR3, taken from reference TRBV2 and TRBJ2-1): EPEVTQTPSHQVTQMGQEVILRCVPISNHLYFYWYRQILGQKVEFLVSFYNNEISEKSEIFDDQFSVERPDGSNFTLKIRSTKLEDSAMYFCASSVSGSGYNEQFFGPGTRLTVL.

In this sample, this clone turned up many times. The gene calls are TRBV6-1 and TRBJ1-2; D unclear. CDR1 is MNHNS and CDR2 is SASEGT in the germline V gene. V was cut by 6 bases and J by 6 bases, with 8 bases left in between. CDR3 length equals 11 residues. The CDR3 loop reads CASRTVDGYTF. The CDR3 region has the DNA TGTGCCAGCAGGACTGTGGATGGCTACACCTTC.

There are many counts of this clone. This sequence joins TRBV7-8 and TRBJ2-2, with TRBD1 identical over 8 bases. This CDR3 contains 15 residues. Germline V gene data show CDR1 as SGHVS and CDR2 as FQNEAQ. V lost 2 bases to trimming and J lost 7 bases; unmatched junction nucleotides: 6. For the CDR3, the DNA is TGTGCCAGCAGCTTATCAGGGGGCTTGGGCGGGGAGCTGTTTTTT. This encodes CASSLSGGLGGELFF. Full variable domain (rest looked up from reference TRBV7-8 and TRBJ2-2): GAGVSQSPRYKVAKRGQDVALRCDPISGHVSLFWYQQALGQGPEFLTYFQNEAQLDKSGLPSDRFFAERPEGSVSTLKIQRTQQEDSAVYLCASSLSGGLGGELFFGEGSRLTVL.